The text below deals with one T cell receptor (beta chain). What it recognizes is unknown. TCRdb's table, derived via immunoSEQ multiplex PCR, lists solely in-frame clones and lacks some. The sample lists about 76,000 clones; 85% to 90% were seen once. This record belongs to a study of OX40 agonist ivuxolimab in advanced cancers. Study summary: Three patients, one with hepatocellular carcinoma and two with cutaneous melanoma, responded partially.

Study results and caveats: Still undetermined is the antigen specificity of the expanded peripheral T cells.

This TCR came from an adult with an advanced solid tumor such as melanoma, head and neck, liver or kidney cancer. The sequences come from CD4+ or CD8+ T cells sorted from blood, collected in a trial of the OX40 agonist ivuxolimab.

This CDR3 is CASSPIYMTSGIGELFF. The CDR3 bases are TGCGCCAGCAGCCCCATTTATATGACTAGCGGGATTGGGGAGCTGTTTTTT. This chain joins TRBV4-1 and TRBJ2-2; 11 positions agree with TRBD2. The trim removed 4 bases at V and 8 bases at J, leaving 12 bases unmatched. Germline V CDR1 and CDR2: MGHRA, YSYEKL. CDR3 length: 17 residues.